The TCR beta chain under discussion was sequenced for a study of blood T cell repertoires in COVID-19. The data were produced by immunoSEQ multiplex PCR, yet TCRdb's version contains in-frame clones alone and is incomplete. The sample comprises tens of thousands of clones, 82% of which are singletons, and around a sixth rests with the top ten. This clone was detected only a few times. Germline CDR1 reads SEHNR; CDR2 reads FQNEAQ (reference sequence). The germline V and J ends were trimmed by 2 bases and 5 bases, with 9 bases remaining between them. The CDR3 length is 13 residues. The V call is TRBV7-9, the J call TRBJ2-5; D perhaps matches TRBD1 (5 bases). The sequence came from a human donor in a cohort sampled during active COVID-19. The sample was peripheral blood. The DNA for the CDR3 is TGTGCCAGCAGCTTACTAGGGGTTGAGACCCAGTACTTC. Its translation: CASSLLGVETQYF.